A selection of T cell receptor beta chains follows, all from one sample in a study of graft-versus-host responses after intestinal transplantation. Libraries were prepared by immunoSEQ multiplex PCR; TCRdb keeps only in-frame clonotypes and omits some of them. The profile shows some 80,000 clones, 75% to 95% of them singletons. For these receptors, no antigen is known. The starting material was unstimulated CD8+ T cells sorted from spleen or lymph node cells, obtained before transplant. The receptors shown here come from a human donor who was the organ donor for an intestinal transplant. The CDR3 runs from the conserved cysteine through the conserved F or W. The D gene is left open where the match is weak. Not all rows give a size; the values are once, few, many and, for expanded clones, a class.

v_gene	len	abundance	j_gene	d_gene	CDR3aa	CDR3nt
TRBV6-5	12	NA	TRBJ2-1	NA	CASSLDRNEQFF	TGTGCCAGCAGCCTTGATCGAAATGAGCAGTTCTTC
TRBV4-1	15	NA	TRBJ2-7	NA	CASSQDLQSSYEQYF	TGCGCCAGCAGCCAAGATCTGCAATCCTCCTACGAGCAGTACTTC
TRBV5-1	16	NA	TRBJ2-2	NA	CASSLAKGRGTGELFF	TGCGCCAGCAGCTTGGCCAAGGGCAGGGGAACCGGGGAGCTGTTTTTT
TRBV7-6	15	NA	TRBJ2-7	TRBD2	CASSLAGGSYDEQYF	TGTGCCAGCAGCTTAGCTGGCGGGAGCTATGACGAGCAGTACTTC
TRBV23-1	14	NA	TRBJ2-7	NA	CASISTVKIYEQYF	TGCGCCAGCATCTCGACAGTTAAGATCTACGAGCAGTACTTC
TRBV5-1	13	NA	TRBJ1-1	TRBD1	CASSLTGGTEAFF	TGCGCCAGCAGCCTCACAGGGGGCACTGAAGCTTTCTTT
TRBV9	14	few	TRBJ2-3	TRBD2	CASSVSGGTDTQYF	TGTGCCAGCAGCGTTAGCGGGGGCACAGATACGCAGTATTTT
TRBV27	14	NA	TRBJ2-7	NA	CASSWSVDSYEQYF	TGTGCCAGCAGTTGGTCAGTAGACTCCTACGAGCAGTACTTC
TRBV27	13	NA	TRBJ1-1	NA	CASKGIPNTEAFF	TGTGCCAGCAAGGGAATCCCGAACACTGAAGCTTTCTTT
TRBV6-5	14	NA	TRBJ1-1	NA	CASSESGAYTEAFF	TGTGCCAGCAGTGAATCTGGGGCGTACACTGAAGCTTTCTTT
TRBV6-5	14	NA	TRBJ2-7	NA	CASSLGERLDEQYF	TGTGCCAGCAGTTTGGGGGAGAGATTGGACGAGCAGTACTTC
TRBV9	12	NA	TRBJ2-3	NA	CASSVEADTQYF	TGTGCCAGCAGCGTAGAGGCAGATACGCAGTATTTT
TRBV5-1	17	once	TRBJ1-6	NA	CASSLGDMRSYNSPLHF	TGCGCCAGCAGCTTGGGGGACATGCGCTCCTATAATTCACCCCTCCACTTT
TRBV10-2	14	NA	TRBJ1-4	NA	CASSESTGWEKLFF	TGCGCCAGCAGTGAGTCGACCGGATGGGAAAAACTGTTTTTT
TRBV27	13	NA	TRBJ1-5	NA	CASSSFPTQPQHF	TGTGCCAGCAGTTCCTTCCCCACTCAGCCCCAGCATTTT
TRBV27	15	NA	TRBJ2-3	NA	CASSSWEAGTDTQYF	TGTGCCAGCAGTTCATGGGAGGCCGGCACAGATACGCAGTATTTT
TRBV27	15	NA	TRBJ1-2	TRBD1	CASSFGGTAAYGYTF	TGTGCCAGCAGTTTTGGCGGGACAGCAGCCTATGGCTACACCTTC
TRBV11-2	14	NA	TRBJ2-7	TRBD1	CASTGTGPSYEQYF	TGTGCCAGCACCGGGACAGGGCCCTCCTACGAGCAGTACTTC
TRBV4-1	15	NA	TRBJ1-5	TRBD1	CASSQLGTGNQPQHF	TGCGCCAGCAGCCAATTGGGGACAGGGAATCAGCCCCAGCATTTT